A single sample is the source of the 13 T cell receptor beta chains below, sequenced in a study of T cell repertoires in cytomegalovirus infection. For these receptors, no antigen is known. In TCRdb, the reads were re-called with MiXCR into one record per CDR3 protein. The sample includes roughly 500,000 distinct CDR3 sequences, roughly a third of them seen just once. The input for sequencing was cultured PBMCs, taken from culture after CMV antigen stimulation. Receptors were obtained from a human donor in good health (CMV status not recorded). Some clones in this sample may be carry-over from other donors' samples.

V usage is TRBV7-4 and J usage is TRBJ1-1, with 7 bases fitting TRBD1. The germline CDR1 and CDR2 sequences are SGHVT and SQSDAQ. With 5 bases clipped from V and 10 bases from J, the junction kept 10 bases outside the gene matches. The CDR3 covers 13 residues. CDR3: CASSLRQGGGAFF. In nucleotides, the CDR3 is TGTGCCAGCAGCCTCCGACAGGGAGGTGGAGCTTTCTTT.

In its sample, this clonotype was seen once. The chain is built from TRBV9 and TRBJ2-5; 10 bases are a match to TRBD1. Germline trimming cut 0 bases from V and 5 bases from J; bases unmatched to any gene: 10. Germline-derived CDR1 and CDR2 are SGDLS and YYNGEE. The length of the CDR3 is 17 residues. The CDR3 is CASSVGATGQGPETQYF. CDR3 DNA: TGTGCCAGCAGCGTAGGCGCGACGGGACAGGGGCCGGAGACCCAGTACTTC.

This clonotype was detected ten times or more. The CDR3 is CASRNTPNNSPLHF. CDR3 bases: TGCGCCAGCAGAAACACACCGAATAATTCACCCCTCCACTTT. The chain carries TRBV10-2 and TRBJ1-6; D is undetermined. Trimming took 6 bases from V and 5 from J, leaving 11 bases between them. This CDR3 has 14 residues. Germline-derived CDR1 and CDR2 are WSHSY and SAAADI.

Ten or more counts support this clonotype. V gene TRBV5-4 combines with J gene TRBJ1-1; 7 bases fit TRBD1. There are 15 residues in the CDR3. With 4 bases clipped from V and 2 bases from J, the junction kept 8 bases outside the gene matches. Germline CDR1 SGHNT, CDR2 YYREEE (reference sequence). The CDR3 sequence: CASSVAGTANTEAFF. The CDR3 DNA reads as TGTGCCAGCAGCGTAGCCGGGACAGCCAACACTGAAGCTTTCTTT.

The rearrangement uses TRBV19 and TRBJ1-4, with 7 bases lining up with TRBD1. Per the germline V gene, CDR1 is LNHDA and CDR2 is SQIVND (reference sequence). J gave up 5 bases and V 6 bases, and 6 bases lay outside the gene matches. CDR3 size: 14 residues. The CDR3 DNA reads TGTGCCAGTAGGACCGGGACAGCGAATGAAAAACTGTTTTTT. This encodes CASRTGTANEKLFF.

The chain employs TRBV6-2 or TRBV6-3 and TRBJ1-1; 12 positions match TRBD1. The CDR3 length is 14 residues. Trimming removed 5 bases from V and 10 bases from J; junction bases left unmatched: 8. In germline, CDR1 is MNHEY, CDR2 SVGEGT. CDR3 amino acids: CASSTPGQGARAFF. The DNA for the CDR3 is TGTGCCAGCAGTACTCCGGGACAGGGGGCCAGAGCTTTCTTT.

This chain links TRBV24-1 with TRBJ2-6; D gene ambiguous. CDR3 size: 12 residues. The germline V and J ends were trimmed by 5 bases and 2 bases, with 0 bases remaining between them. The V gene's germline CDR1 is KGHDR and CDR2 SFDVKD. The CDR3 sequence is CATSAGANVLTF. The DNA for the CDR3 is TGTGCCACCAGTGCTGGGGCCAACGTCCTGACTTTC.

There are a few counts of this clonotype. This chain uses TRBV7-2 with TRBJ1-2; maybe TRBD1 (6 bases). The CDR3 consists of 16 residues. Trimming took 1 base from V and 1 from J, leaving 13 bases between them. Germline V gene lookup returns CDR1 SGHTA and CDR2 FQGNSA. CDR3 loop: CASSLGPDSFNYGYTF. The CDR3 DNA sequence: TGTGCCAGCAGCTTAGGGCCGGACAGCTTTAACTATGGCTACACCTTC.

The chain employs TRBV10-3 and TRBJ2-1, with 15 bases identical to TRBD2. The CDR3 contains 14 residues. V lost 9 bases to trimming and J lost 9 bases; unmatched junction nucleotides: 6. The germline CDR1 and CDR2 sequences are ENHRY and SYGVKD. Here the CDR3 reads CAINGLAGGFEQFF. The DNA of the CDR3 is TGTGCCATTAACGGACTAGCGGGAGGGTTTGAGCAGTTCTTC.

The chain links TRBV7-8 to TRBJ2-2; tentatively, D is TRBD1 (6 bases). Trimming took off 7 bases at V and 7 bases at J, with 25 bases between the two ends. The CDR3 spans 17 residues. Germline V lookup: CDR1 SGHVS, CDR2 FQNEAQ. In DNA form, the CDR3 reads TGTGCCAGCACCCTAGGGGTGGGGGCCAATTCGGGCGGGGAGCTGTTTTTT. Protein sequence: CASTLGVGANSGGELFF.

This chain links TRBV7-2 with TRBJ1-4; D may be TRBD1 (6 bases). Germline values: CDR1 SGHTA, CDR2 FQGNSA. Trimming removed 7 bases from V and 7 bases from J, with 16 bases in between. The CDR3 has 14 amino acids. CDR3 region: CASTQGSRGEKLFF. The CDR3 DNA reads as TGTGCCAGCACCCAGGGGAGTCGGGGTGAAAAACTGTTTTTT.

This clonotype was counted at least ten times. The chain uses TRBV7-8 and TRBJ1-1; TRBD1 is a possible D gene (5 bases). Trimming cost V 1 base and J 0 bases, with 15 bases left between them. Germline CDR1 reads SGHVS; CDR2 reads FQNEAQ. CDR3 length equals 17 residues. CDR3 amino acids: CASSLVAGPFMNTEAFF. The CDR3 nucleotides are TGTGCCAGCAGCTTAGTCGCAGGGCCCTTTATGAACACTGAAGCTTTCTTT.

This clonotype was detected only a few times. V gene TRBV6-1 combines with J gene TRBJ1-2; D unclear. Germline V CDR1 and CDR2: MNHNS, SASEGT. The CDR3 is made up of 13 amino acids. Trimming took 1 base from V and 4 from J, leaving 7 bases between them. This chain's CDR3 is CASSEGAGYGYTF. The CDR3 DNA sequence: TGTGCCAGCAGTGAAGGGGCAGGCTATGGCTACACCTTC.